Listed here are 18 T cell receptor beta chains from one sample, sequenced in a study of PD-L1 blockade in urothelial cancer. Measured with immunoSEQ multiplex PCR; TCRdb has only the in-frame clones, and not every one. The table includes some 79,000 clones, roughly 87% detected once. The sample in question was PBMCs, obtained around atezolizumab (anti-PD-L1) treatment. The receptors were gathered from a man in his 70s with urothelial cancer.

The rearrangement uses TRBV5-4 and TRBJ2-2; a weak D match, TRBD1 (7 bases). Trimming removed 3 bases at V and 3 bases at J, with 27 bases between. Germline CDR1 reads SGHNT; CDR2 reads YYREEE (reference sequence). The CDR3 has 20 amino acids. The CDR3 nucleotides are TGTGCCAGCAGCTCCGCAGGGGGGCGTCCCTCTCGCCGGCACACCGGGGAGCTGTTTTTT. Residues: CASSSAGGRPSRRHTGELFF.

This chain connects TRBV27 to TRBJ2-2; 14 positions match TRBD2. This CDR3 is 17 amino acids long. Germline assignment: CDR1 MNHEY and CDR2 SMNVEV (reference sequence). Germline trimming cut 6 bases from V and 4 bases from J; bases unmatched to any gene: 7. This CDR3 is CASRGTSGSWGTGELFF. In DNA form, the CDR3 reads TGTGCCAGCAGGGGGACTAGCGGGAGTTGGGGCACCGGGGAGCTGTTTTTT.

CDR3 protein: CAISEDRGREGYTF. Written as DNA, the CDR3 is TGTGCCATCAGTGAGGACAGGGGGCGAGAAGGCTACACCTTC. V gene TRBV10-3 combines with J gene TRBJ1-2, with 10 bases fitting TRBD1. Unmatched junction bases numbered 5, after V lost 2 bases and J lost 8 bases. The length of the CDR3 is 14 residues. Per the germline V gene, CDR1 is ENHRY and CDR2 is SYGVKD.

This CDR3 reads CASSRGDRFKAFF. The CDR3 bases are TGTGCCAGCTCACGGGGAGACAGGTTTAAGGCTTTCTTT. The chain uses TRBV18 and TRBJ1-1; D may be TRBD1 (6 bases). Between the trimmed V and J ends, which lost 4 bases and 11 bases, there was a span of 17 bases. The CDR3 spans 13 residues. Germline V gene lookup returns CDR1 KGHSH and CDR2 LQKENI.

This clone occurred many times. The chain combines TRBV6-1 with TRBJ2-7; D call uncertain. This CDR3 has 12 amino acids. The V end lost 6 bases, the J end lost 3 bases, and 9 bases lay between the germline ends. The germline CDR1 and CDR2 sequences are MNHNS and SASEGT. The CDR3: CASSLSLYEQYF. DNA of the CDR3: TGTGCCAGCAGCCTAAGCCTCTACGAGCAGTACTTC.

This sequence joins TRBV19 and TRBJ1-1, with 7 bases identical to TRBD1. The CDR3 loop spans 16 amino acids. Germline values: CDR1 LNHDA, CDR2 SQIVND (reference sequence). With 6 bases clipped from V and 0 bases from J, the junction kept 10 bases outside the gene matches. Here the CDR3 DNA reads TGTGCCAGTAGGACCGTGGGACAGCTCATGAACACTGAAGCTTTCTTT. This translates into CASRTVGQLMNTEAFF. Using reference TRBV19 and TRBJ1-1 for the parts outside the CDR3, the full variable domain is DGGITQSPKYLFRKEGQNVTLSCEQNLNHDAMYWYRQDPGQGLRLIYYSQIVNDFQKGDIAEGYSVSREKKESFPLTVTSAQKNPTAFYLCASRTVGQLMNTEAFFGQGTRLTVV.

V usage is TRBV4-3 and J usage is TRBJ2-1; a weak D match, TRBD2 (5 bases). Germline V gives CDR1 LGHNA, CDR2 YSLEER. V lost 1 base and J 4 bases, leaving 8 bases between the germline ends. The CDR3 is 14 amino acids. CDR3 nucleotide sequence: TGCGCCAGCAGCCAAGGTCCGGGGTACAATGAGCAGTTCTTC. The encoded protein is CASSQGPGYNEQFF.

The chain has TRBV18 and TRBJ1-1; unclear D gene. This CDR3 region has 15 residues. V lost 3 bases and J lost 3, with 14 bases in between. Germline-derived CDR1 and CDR2 are KGHSH and LQKENI. The CDR3 reads CASSPREGGDTEAFF. CDR3 DNA sequence: TGTGCCAGCTCACCCCGTGAGGGAGGCGACACTGAAGCTTTCTTT.

CDR3 sequence reads: CASSSSTGVGYNSPLHF. CDR3 in DNA: TGTGCCAGCAGCTCATCAACAGGGGTTGGTTATAATTCACCCCTCCACTTT. The V call is TRBV7-2, the J call TRBJ1-6, with TRBD1 matching 7 bases. The CDR3 runs to 17 residues. J was trimmed by 4 bases and V by 4 bases; bases with no gene match: 10. Germline lookup yields CDR1 SGHTA and CDR2 FQGNSA.

V gene TRBV6-5 combines with J gene TRBJ1-2, with 8 bases aligning to TRBD1. The germline V gene has CDR1 MNHEY and CDR2 SVGAGI. The CDR3 extends over 14 amino acids. Trimming at V came to 0 bases and at J to 9 bases, leaving 6 bases not matched to a gene. CDR3 nucleotide sequence: TGTGCCAGCAGTTACTCTGACAGGGGCCGGAGCTACACCTTC. Translating gives CASSYSDRGRSYTF.

The chain is built from TRBV5-1 and TRBJ2-4; TRBD2 matches 9 bases. This CDR3 is 13 amino acids long. Germline V lookup: CDR1 SGHRS, CDR2 YFSETQ. J gave up 6 bases and V 3 bases, and 1 base lay outside the gene matches. The CDR3 reads CASSSTSGNIQYF. The CDR3 DNA is TGCGCCAGCAGCTCGACTAGCGGAAACATTCAGTACTTC. The full variable domain, with the rest looked up from reference TRBV5-1 and TRBJ2-4, is KAGVTQTPRYLIKTRGQQVTLSCSPISGHRSVSWYQQTPGQGLQFLFEYFSETQRNKGNFPGRFSGRQFSNSRSEMNVSTLELGDSALYLCASSSTSGNIQYFGAGTRLSVL.

The chain carries TRBV9 and TRBJ2-1, with 11 bases lining up with TRBD2. With 3 bases clipped from V and 10 bases from J, the junction kept 9 bases outside the gene matches. The CDR3 has 15 amino acids. Germline lookup yields CDR1 SGDLS and CDR2 YYNGEE. As DNA, the CDR3 is TGTGCCAGCAGCGCCTTTAGCGGGGGGGTTGTCGAGCAGTTCTTC. Its translation: CASSAFSGGVVEQFF.

The rearrangement links TRBV27 to TRBJ2-2, with 7 bases lining up with TRBD1. The V gene end was trimmed by 4 bases and the J gene end by 6 bases; junction bases not matched to a gene: 5. This CDR3 has 14 amino acids. Germline V lookup: CDR1 MNHEY, CDR2 SMNVEV (reference sequence). This CDR3 is CASSSDQGAGELFF. CDR3 in DNA: TGTGCCAGCAGTTCGGACCAGGGGGCCGGGGAGCTGTTTTTT.

V usage is TRBV2 and J usage is TRBJ2-4, with a possible D match to TRBD1 (6 bases). The germline V gene has CDR1 SNHLY and CDR2 FYNNEI. With 5 bases removed from V and 7 bases from J, the gap between germline ends came to 15 bases. CDR3 size: 14 residues. The CDR3 reads CASSPQGLGNIQYF. For the CDR3, the DNA is TGTGCCAGCAGTCCACAGGGCTTGGGGAACATTCAGTACTTC.

There are a few counts of this clone. This rearrangement joins TRBV7-2 to TRBJ2-7, with TRBD1 identical over 9 bases. Trimming cost V 2 bases and J 3 bases; bases outside gene matches: 8. The CDR3 totals 16 residues. The V gene's germline CDR1 is SGHTA and CDR2 FQGNSA. This CDR3 reads CASSLWPGQGLYEQYF. Here the CDR3 DNA reads TGTGCCAGCAGCTTATGGCCGGGACAGGGACTCTACGAGCAGTACTTC.

The chain links TRBV14 to TRBJ2-1, with D uncertain. V lost 1 base, J lost 8 bases, and 6 bases lay in between. The CDR3 runs 12 residues. Germline V gene data show CDR1 as SGHDN and CDR2 as FVKESK. This chain's CDR3 is CASSQARYEQFF. CDR3 coding DNA: TGTGCCAGCAGCCAAGCCAGGTATGAGCAGTTCTTC.

The chain's CDR3 is CASSPRDSIVNEQFF. For the CDR3, the DNA is TGCGCCAGCAGCCCCCGAGACAGCATTGTCAATGAGCAGTTCTTC. The rearrangement links TRBV5-1 to TRBJ2-1; D is possibly TRBD1 (5 bases). Germline V CDR1 and CDR2: SGHRS, YFSETQ. The V end lost 4 bases, the J end lost 6 bases, and 17 bases lay between the germline ends. The CDR3 has 15 residues.

The chain combines TRBV7-2 with TRBJ2-7; D gene unclear. Germline CDR1 SGHTA, CDR2 FQGNSA. This CDR3 spans 13 amino acids. Trimming stripped 1 base from V and 5 bases from J, with 9 bases between. DNA for the CDR3: TGTGCCAGCAGCTTAGGGCAAGTCGACGAGCAGTACTTC. Translation gives CASSLGQVDEQYF.